The rows below give T cell receptor beta chains drawn from one sample of a study of blood T cell repertoires in COVID-19. Here immunoSEQ multiplex PCR was the method, and the copy in TCRdb shows in-frame clones only, minus some. The sample carries 250,000 to 300,000 clones, nearly 90% recorded once. The sample consisted of PBMCs or T cells enriched from blood (not recorded which). Receptors were obtained from a woman aged 50 to 60 who had been exposed to COVID-19. CDR3s include the opening cysteine and the closing phenylalanine or tryptophan. The D gene is left open where the match is weak. Size is stated for part of the rows, as once, few or many counts, or as a class when the clone is expanded.

TRBD2	once	TRBV2	TRBJ2-3	TGTGCCAGCCAGGGACTAATTAGTCCAGTAGATACGCAGTATTTT	CASQGLISPVDTQYF
TRBD1	-	TRBV28	TRBJ1-2	TGTGCCAGCAGTCCACAGGGGGCGAGGTATGGCTACACCTTC	CASSPQGARYGYTF
-	-	TRBV19	TRBJ1-6	TGTGCCAGTAGTATAGTCGTACAGGGAGCTTCACCCCTCCACTTT	CASSIVVQGASPLHF
TRBD2	-	TRBV11-3	TRBJ2-1	TGTGCCAGCAGCTTAGGTGCGGGGGTAAACTCCTACAATGAGCAGTTCTTC	CASSLGAGVNSYNEQFF
TRBD1	few	TRBV15	TRBJ1-5	TGTGCCACCAGCAGTTGGACAGGAGAAATCAATCAGCCCCAGCATTTT	CATSSWTGEINQPQHF
TRBD2	-	TRBV3-1/TRBV3-2	TRBJ2-2	TGTGCCAGCAGCCAACTAGCGGGGGTCTCCGCGAACACCGGGGAGCTGTTTTTT	CASSQLAGVSANTGELFF
TRBD2	-	TRBV11-2	TRBJ2-7	TGTGCCAGCAGCCACGGACTAGCGGGGGGAAGTACGGTCGAGCAGTACTTC	CASSHGLAGGSTVEQYF
TRBD2	-	TRBV14	TRBJ2-1	TGTGCCAGCAGCCCCCGGACTAGTTACAATGAGCAGTTCTTC	CASSPRTSYNEQFF
TRBD1	-	TRBV4-1	TRBJ2-7	TGCGCCAGCAGCCAAGGACAGGGTAGGGGAGCGTACGAGCAGTACTTC	CASSQGQGRGAYEQYF
-	few	TRBV7-9	TRBJ2-7	TGTGCCAGCAGCTTAGGGGCAGGGGCCTTGGACGAGCAGTACTTC	CASSLGAGALDEQYF
-	-	TRBV28	TRBJ2-7	TGTGCCAGCAGCCATATCAGTCCCTACGAGCAGTACTTC	CASSHISPYEQYF
-	-	TRBV6-5	TRBJ1-4	TGTGCCAGCAGAAGAACGCGGGGGTACGGTGAAAAACTGTTTTTT	CASRRTRGYGEKLFF
-	once	TRBV27	TRBJ2-7	TGTGCCAGCAAACAGGGACCAACTAGGGAGCAGTACTTC	CASKQGPTREQYF
-	-	TRBV21-1	TRBJ1-5	TGTGCCAGCAGCAAATTCTACAGGGGGCGCCGGGGCAATCAGCCCCAGCATTTT	CASSKFYRGRRGNQPQHF
TRBD1	-	TRBV28	TRBJ1-1	TGTGCCAGCAGTCCGACAGGGGGCAACACTGAAGCTTTCTTT	CASSPTGGNTEAFF
-	-	TRBV7-9	TRBJ1-1	TGTGCCAGCAGCTTAGAGGAGTTGTGGCTTGAAGCTTTCTTT	CASSLEELWLEAFF
TRBD1	-	TRBV11-3	TRBJ2-5	TGTGCCAGCAGTAGACAGGGGAGGGAGACCCAGTACTTC	CASSRQGRETQYF
TRBD2	-	TRBV3-1/TRBV3-2	TRBJ2-7	TGTGCCAGCAGCCAAGACGCTAGCGGATCCTACGAGCAGTACTTC	CASSQDASGSYEQYF
TRBD1	-	TRBV2	TRBJ1-1	TGTGCCACACCGGGGACAGGGGACACTGAAGCTTTCTTT	CATPGTGDTEAFF
-	-	TRBV11-1	TRBJ1-1	TGTGCCAGCAGTAGGGACACCAACATGAACACTGAAGCTTTCTTT	CASSRDTNMNTEAFF
-	-	TRBV5-1	TRBJ2-3	TGCGCCAGCAGCTCAGAGGGTAAAGGCGCAGATACGCAGTATTTT	CASSSEGKGADTQYF
TRBD2	-	TRBV5-1	TRBJ2-2	TGCGCCAGCAGCAAAGGGACTAGCGGGGTCCTCGGGGAGCTGTTTTTT	CASSKGTSGVLGELFF
-	-	TRBV4-1	TRBJ1-1	TGCGCCAGCAGCCAAGATGAGGAGGGGAACACTGAAGCTTTCTTT	CASSQDEEGNTEAFF
TRBD2	-	TRBV7-8	TRBJ2-3	TGTGCCAGCAGCTCCAGCGGGGGGGCCGCAGATACGCAGTATTTT	CASSSSGGAADTQYF
-	-	TRBV4-1	TRBJ2-1	TGCGCCAGCAGCCAAGACGAGCTAAGCTACAATGAGCAGTTCTTC	CASSQDELSYNEQFF
TRBD1	-	TRBV7-2	TRBJ1-5	TGTGCCAGCAGCTTAGAGGCGACAGGGATCAATCAGCCCCAGCATTTT	CASSLEATGINQPQHF
-	-	TRBV5-1	TRBJ2-2	TGCGCCAGCAGCTTGCAGAACACGAACACCGGGGAGCTGTTTTTT	CASSLQNTNTGELFF
TRBD1	-	TRBV19	TRBJ1-5	TGTGCCAGCTCCCCCTTTCGGGACAGGGGTCAGCCCCAGCATTTT	CASSPFRDRGQPQHF
-	-	TRBV19	TRBJ1-2	TGTGCCAGTAGTGCGGGACGGACCCCTAACTATGGCTACACCTTC	CASSAGRTPNYGYTF
-	-	TRBV28	TRBJ1-5	TGTGCCAGCAGTGGGACAAATCAGCCCCAGCATTTT	CASSGTNQPQHF
TRBD2	-	TRBV7-2	TRBJ2-7	TGTGCCAGCAGCCGGACTAGAGGTCCCTACGAGCAGTACTTC	CASSRTRGPYEQYF
-	-	TRBV7-9	TRBJ2-1	TGTGCCAGCAGCTTAGTGAGGGCCCGAGGCGAGCAGTTCTTC	CASSLVRARGEQFF
-	-	TRBV7-9	TRBJ1-5	TGTGCCACGCAGGACCCGGGGGGGTATAGCAATCAGCCCCAGCATTTT	CATQDPGGYSNQPQHF
-	-	TRBV5-5	TRBJ1-2	TGTGCCAGCAGCCGAACTATGACTGTTGTCAACTATGGCTACACCTTC	CASSRTMTVVNYGYTF
TRBD1	-	TRBV11-2	TRBJ2-2	TGTGCCAGCAGCTTAGAAACAGGGGGAACCGGGGAGCTGTTTTTT	CASSLETGGTGELFF
TRBD1	-	TRBV20-1	TRBJ1-2	TGCAGTGCCTTGACAGGGCCGGGCTACACCTTC	CSALTGPGYTF
TRBD1	-	TRBV11-2	TRBJ1-1	TGTGCCAGCAGCCTCGGGGCCAGGGGGACTGAAGCTTTCTTT	CASSLGARGTEAFF
-	once	TRBV28	TRBJ2-7	TGTGCCAGCAGTTCAACCCCCCTAAGCTACGAGCAGTACTTC	CASSSTPLSYEQYF
TRBD1	once	TRBV18	TRBJ1-5	TGTGCCAGCTCAGCAGGGACCGGACAGGGAGGGCAGCCCCAGCATTTT	CASSAGTGQGGQPQHF
TRBD2	-	TRBV2	TRBJ2-5	TGTGCCAGCAGTGAATATTTAGGCGGGGGGCGAGAGACCCAGTACTTC	CASSEYLGGGRETQYF
TRBD1	-	TRBV28	TRBJ1-4	TGTGCCAGCAAACGGGACAGGGGCGGGGTAGGGGAAAAACTGTTTTTT	CASKRDRGGVGEKLFF
-	-	TRBV6-5	TRBJ1-2	TGTGCCAGCGCTGCCTACAGGGATGGCTACACCTTC	CASAAYRDGYTF
-	-	TRBV25-1	TRBJ1-4	TGTGCCAGCAGTGAGCCCAGGGATGGTAGAAATGAAAAACTGTTTTTT	CASSEPRDGRNEKLFF
-	-	TRBV7-2	TRBJ1-6	TGTGCCAGCAGCTTAGACCGCAGTCTTAATTCACCCCTCCACTTT	CASSLDRSLNSPLHF
TRBD1	-	TRBV7-8	TRBJ1-1	TGTGCCAGTACTGTCACAGGGGGCCTCACTGAAGCTTTCTTT	CASTVTGGLTEAFF